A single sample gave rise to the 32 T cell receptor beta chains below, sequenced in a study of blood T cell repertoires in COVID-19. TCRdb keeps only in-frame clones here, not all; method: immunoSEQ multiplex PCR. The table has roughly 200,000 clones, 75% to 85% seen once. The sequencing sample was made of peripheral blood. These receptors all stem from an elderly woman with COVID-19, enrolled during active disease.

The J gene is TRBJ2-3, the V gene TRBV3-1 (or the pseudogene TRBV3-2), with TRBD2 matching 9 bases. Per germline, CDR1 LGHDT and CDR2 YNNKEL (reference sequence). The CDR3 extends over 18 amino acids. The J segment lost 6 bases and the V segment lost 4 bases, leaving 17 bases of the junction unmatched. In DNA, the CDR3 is TGTGCCAGCAGCCCGGCCTTTTGGATAGCGGGAGCGATGGATACGCAGTATTTT. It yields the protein CASSPAFWIAGAMDTQYF.

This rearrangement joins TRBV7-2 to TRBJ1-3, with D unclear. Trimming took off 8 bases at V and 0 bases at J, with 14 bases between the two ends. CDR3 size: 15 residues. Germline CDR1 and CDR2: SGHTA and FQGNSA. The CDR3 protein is CASPERISSGNTIYF. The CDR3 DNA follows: TGTGCCAGCCCAGAGAGGATCAGCTCTGGAAACACCATATATTTT. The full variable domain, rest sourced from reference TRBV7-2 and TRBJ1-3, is GAGVSQSPSNKVTEKGKDVELRCDPISGHTALYWYRQSLGQGLEFLIYFQGNSAPDKSGLPSDRFSAERTGGSVSTLTIQRTQQEDSAVYLCASPERISSGNTIYFGEGSWLTVV.

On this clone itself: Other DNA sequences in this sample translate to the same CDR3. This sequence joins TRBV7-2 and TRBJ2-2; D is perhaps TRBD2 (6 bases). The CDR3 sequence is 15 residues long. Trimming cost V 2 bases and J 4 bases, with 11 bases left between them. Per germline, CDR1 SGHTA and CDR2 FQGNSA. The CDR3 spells CASSLKAGGTGELFF. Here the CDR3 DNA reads TGTGCCAGCAGCTTAAAAGCGGGTGGCACCGGGGAGCTGTTTTTT. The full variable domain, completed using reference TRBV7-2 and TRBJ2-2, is GAGVSQSPSNKVTEKGKDVELRCDPISGHTALYWYRQSLGQGLEFLIYFQGNSAPDKSGLPSDRFSAERTGGSVSTLTIQRTQQEDSAVYLCASSLKAGGTGELFFGEGSRLTVL.

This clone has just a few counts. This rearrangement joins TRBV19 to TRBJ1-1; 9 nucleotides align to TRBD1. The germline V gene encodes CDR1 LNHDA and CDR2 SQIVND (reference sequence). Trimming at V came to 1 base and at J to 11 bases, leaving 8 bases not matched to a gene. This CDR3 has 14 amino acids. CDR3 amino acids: CASSIADRGSTAFF. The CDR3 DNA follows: TGTGCCAGTAGTATAGCTGACAGGGGGTCGACGGCTTTCTTT.

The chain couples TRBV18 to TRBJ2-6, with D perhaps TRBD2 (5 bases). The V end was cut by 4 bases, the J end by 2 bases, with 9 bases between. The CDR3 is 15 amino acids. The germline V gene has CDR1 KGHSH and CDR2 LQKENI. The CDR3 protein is CASSQSGTGANVLTF. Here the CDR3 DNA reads TGTGCCAGCTCACAATCGGGGACTGGGGCCAACGTCCTGACTTTC.

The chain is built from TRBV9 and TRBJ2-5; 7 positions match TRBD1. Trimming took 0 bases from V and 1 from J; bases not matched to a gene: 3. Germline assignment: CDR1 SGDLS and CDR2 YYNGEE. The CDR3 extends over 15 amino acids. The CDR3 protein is CASSVGGGLQETQYF. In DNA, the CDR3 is TGTGCCAGCAGCGTAGGAGGGGGCCTCCAAGAGACCCAGTACTTC. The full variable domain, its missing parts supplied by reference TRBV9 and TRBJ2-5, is DSGVTQTPKHLITATGQRVTLRCSPRSGDLSVYWYQQSLDQGLQFLIQYYNGEERAKGNILERFSAQQFPDLHSELNLSSLELGDSALYFCASSVGGGLQETQYFGPGTRLLVL.

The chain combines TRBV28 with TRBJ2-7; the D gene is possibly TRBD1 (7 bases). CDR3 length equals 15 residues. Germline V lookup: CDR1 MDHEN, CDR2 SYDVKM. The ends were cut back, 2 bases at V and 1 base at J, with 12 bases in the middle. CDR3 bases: TGTGCCAGCAGTTTAGTCGCAGGGGGGTCCTACGAGCAGTACTTC. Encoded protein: CASSLVAGGSYEQYF.

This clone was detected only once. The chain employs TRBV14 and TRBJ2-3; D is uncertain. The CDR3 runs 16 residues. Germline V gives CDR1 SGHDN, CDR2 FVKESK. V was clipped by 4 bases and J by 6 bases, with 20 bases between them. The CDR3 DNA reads TGTGCCAGCAGCCCTAGAGTGAACCGAGTCATTGATACGCAGTATTTT. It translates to CASSPRVNRVIDTQYF. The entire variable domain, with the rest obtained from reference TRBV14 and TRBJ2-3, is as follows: EAGVTQFPSHSVIEKGQTVTLRCDPISGHDNLYWYRRVMGKEIKFLLHFVKESKQDESGMPNNRFLAERTGGTYSTLKVQPAELEDSGVYFCASSPRVNRVIDTQYFGPGTRLTVL.

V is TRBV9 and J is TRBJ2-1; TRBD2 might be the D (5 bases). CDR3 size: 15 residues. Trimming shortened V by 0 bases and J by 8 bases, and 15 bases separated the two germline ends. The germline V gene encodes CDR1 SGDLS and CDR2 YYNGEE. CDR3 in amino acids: CASSVATRRVDEQFF. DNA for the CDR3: TGTGCCAGCAGCGTAGCAACTAGGCGTGTCGATGAGCAGTTCTTC.

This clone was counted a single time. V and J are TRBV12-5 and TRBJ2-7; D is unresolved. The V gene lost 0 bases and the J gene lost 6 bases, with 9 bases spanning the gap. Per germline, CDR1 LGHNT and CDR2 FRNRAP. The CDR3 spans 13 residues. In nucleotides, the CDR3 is TGTGCTAGTGGTTTGGTACTGTCGCGCGAGCAGTACTTC. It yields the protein CASGLVLSREQYF.

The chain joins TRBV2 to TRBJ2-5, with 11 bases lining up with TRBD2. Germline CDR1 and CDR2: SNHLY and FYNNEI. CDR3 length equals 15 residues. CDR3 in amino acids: CVSSSSGRLRQTQYF. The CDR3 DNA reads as TGTGTTTCTTCTTCTAGCGGGAGGCTTCGACAGACCCAGTACTTC.

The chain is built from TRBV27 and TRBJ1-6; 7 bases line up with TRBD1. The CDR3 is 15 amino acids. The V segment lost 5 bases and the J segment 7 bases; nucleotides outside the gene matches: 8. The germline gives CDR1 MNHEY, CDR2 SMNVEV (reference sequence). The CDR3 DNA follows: TGTGCCAGCAGTGGCAAGGGGGCTTGGAATTCACCCCTCCACTTT. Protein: CASSGKGAWNSPLHF.

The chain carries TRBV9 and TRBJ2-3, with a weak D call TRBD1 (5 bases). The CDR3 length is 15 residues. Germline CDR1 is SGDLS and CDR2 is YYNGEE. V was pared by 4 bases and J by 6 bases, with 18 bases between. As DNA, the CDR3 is TGTGCCAGCAGCATCGATACAGGCATACCCGATACGCAGTATTTT. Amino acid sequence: CASSIDTGIPDTQYF.

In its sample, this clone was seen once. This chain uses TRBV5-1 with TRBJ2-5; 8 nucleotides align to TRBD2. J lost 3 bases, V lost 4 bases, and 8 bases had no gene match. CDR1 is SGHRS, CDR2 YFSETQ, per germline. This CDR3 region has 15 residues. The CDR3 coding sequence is TGCGCCAGCAGCGGAGGGGGACTAGGGAAAGAGACCCAGTACTTC. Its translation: CASSGGGLGKETQYF.

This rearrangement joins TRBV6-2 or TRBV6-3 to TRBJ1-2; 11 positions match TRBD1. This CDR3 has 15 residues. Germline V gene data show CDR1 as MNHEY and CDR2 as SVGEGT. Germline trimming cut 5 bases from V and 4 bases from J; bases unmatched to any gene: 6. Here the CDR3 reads CASSLGTGGPYGYTF. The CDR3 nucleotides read TGTGCCAGCAGTCTAGGGACAGGGGGTCCCTATGGCTACACCTTC.

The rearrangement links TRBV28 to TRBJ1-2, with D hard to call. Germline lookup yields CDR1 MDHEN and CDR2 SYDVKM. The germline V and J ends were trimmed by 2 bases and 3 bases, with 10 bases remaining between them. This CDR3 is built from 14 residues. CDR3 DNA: TGTGCCAGCAGTTTAAGGGCGGGAGACTATGGCTACACCTTC. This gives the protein CASSLRAGDYGYTF.

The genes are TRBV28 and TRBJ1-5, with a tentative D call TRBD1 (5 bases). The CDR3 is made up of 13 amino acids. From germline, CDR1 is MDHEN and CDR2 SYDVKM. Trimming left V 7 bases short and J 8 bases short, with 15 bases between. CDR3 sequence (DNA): TGTGCCAGCACCTGGGGCGAGGCAGAGCCCCAGCATTTT. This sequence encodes CASTWGEAEPQHF. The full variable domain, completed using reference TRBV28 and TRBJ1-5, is DVKVTQSSRYLVKRTGEKVFLECVQDMDHENMFWYRQDPGLGLRLIYFSYDVKMKEKGDIPEGYSVSREKKERFSLILESASTNQTSMYLCASTWGEAEPQHFGDGTRLSIL.

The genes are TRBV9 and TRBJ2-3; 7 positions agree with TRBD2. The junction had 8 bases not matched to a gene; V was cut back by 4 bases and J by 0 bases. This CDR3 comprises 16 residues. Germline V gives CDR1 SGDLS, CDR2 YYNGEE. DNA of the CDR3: TGTGCCAGCAGCCTCACTAGCGAGTCTAGCACAGATACGCAGTATTTT. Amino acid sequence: CASSLTSESSTDTQYF.

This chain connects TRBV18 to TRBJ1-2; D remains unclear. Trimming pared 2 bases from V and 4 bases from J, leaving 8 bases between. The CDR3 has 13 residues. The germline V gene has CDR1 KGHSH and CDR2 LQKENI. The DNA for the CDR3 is TGTGCCAGCTCACCATTAGAGGCCTATGGCTACACCTTC. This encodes CASSPLEAYGYTF.

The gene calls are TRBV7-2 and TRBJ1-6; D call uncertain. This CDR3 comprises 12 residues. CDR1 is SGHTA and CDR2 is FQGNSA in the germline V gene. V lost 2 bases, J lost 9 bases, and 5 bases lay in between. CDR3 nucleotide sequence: TGTGCCAGCAGCTTAAGGAGTTCACCCCTCCACTTT. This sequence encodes CASSLRSSPLHF.

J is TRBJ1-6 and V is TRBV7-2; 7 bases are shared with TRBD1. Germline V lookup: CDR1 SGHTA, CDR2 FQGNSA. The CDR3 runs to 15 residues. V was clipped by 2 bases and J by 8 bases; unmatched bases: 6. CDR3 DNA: TGTGCCAGCAGCTTACTAACAACAGGGGATTCACCCCTCCACTTT. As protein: CASSLLTTGDSPLHF.

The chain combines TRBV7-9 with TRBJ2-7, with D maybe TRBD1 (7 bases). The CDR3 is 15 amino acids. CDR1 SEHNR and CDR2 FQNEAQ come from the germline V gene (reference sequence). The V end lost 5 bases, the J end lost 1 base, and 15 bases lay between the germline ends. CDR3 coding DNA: TGTGCCAGCAGCGTAGGGGGGACAGCTTCCTACGAGCAGTACTTC. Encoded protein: CASSVGGTASYEQYF. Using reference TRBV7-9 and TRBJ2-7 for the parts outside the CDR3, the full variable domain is DTGVSQNPRHKITKRGQNVTFRCDPISEHNRLYWYRQTLGQGPEFLTYFQNEAQLEKSRLLSDRFSAERPKGSFSTLEIQRTEQGDSAMYLCASSVGGTASYEQYFGPGTRLTVT.

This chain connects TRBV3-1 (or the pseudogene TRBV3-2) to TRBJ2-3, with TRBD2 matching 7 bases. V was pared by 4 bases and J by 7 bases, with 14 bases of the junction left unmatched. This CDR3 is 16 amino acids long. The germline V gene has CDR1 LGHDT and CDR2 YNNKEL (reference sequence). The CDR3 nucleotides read TGTGCCAGCAGCCGCTACGCGGGGTGGGGGGGGAATACGCAGTATTTT. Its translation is CASSRYAGWGGNTQYF.

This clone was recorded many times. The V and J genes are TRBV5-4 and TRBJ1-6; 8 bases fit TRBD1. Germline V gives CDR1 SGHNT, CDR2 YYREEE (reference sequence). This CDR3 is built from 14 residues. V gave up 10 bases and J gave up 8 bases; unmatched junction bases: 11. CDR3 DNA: TGTGCCGGGGGCCGACAGGGGATGGATTCACCCCTCCACTTT. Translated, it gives CAGGRQGMDSPLHF. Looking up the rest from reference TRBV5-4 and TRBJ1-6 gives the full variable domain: ETGVTQSPTHLIKTRGQQVTLRCSSQSGHNTVSWYQQALGQGPQFIFQYYREEENGRGNFPPRFSGLQFPNYSSELNVNALELDDSALYLCAGGRQGMDSPLHFGNGTRLTVT.

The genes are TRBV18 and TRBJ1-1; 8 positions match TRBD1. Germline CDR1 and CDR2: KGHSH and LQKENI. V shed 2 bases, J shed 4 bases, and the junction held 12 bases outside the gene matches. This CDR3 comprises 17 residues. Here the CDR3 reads CASSPSRSPGGITEAFF. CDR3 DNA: TGTGCCAGCTCACCATCACGCAGCCCAGGGGGCATCACTGAAGCTTTCTTT.

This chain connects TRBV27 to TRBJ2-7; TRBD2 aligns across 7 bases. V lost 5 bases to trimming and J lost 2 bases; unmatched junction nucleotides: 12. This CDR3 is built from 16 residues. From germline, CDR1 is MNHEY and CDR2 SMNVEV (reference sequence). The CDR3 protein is CASSPLAGVQTYEQYF. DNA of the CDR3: TGTGCCAGCAGTCCACTCGCGGGGGTGCAAACCTACGAGCAGTACTTC.

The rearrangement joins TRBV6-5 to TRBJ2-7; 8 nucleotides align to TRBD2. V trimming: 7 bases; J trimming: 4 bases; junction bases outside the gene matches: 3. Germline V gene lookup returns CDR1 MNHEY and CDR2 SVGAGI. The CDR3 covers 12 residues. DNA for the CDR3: TGTGCCAGCAATGGACTAGCATACGAGCAGTACTTC. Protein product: CASNGLAYEQYF.

CDR3 protein: CAWAHGPSGELFF. The DNA for the CDR3 is TGTGCCTGGGCCCACGGTCCGTCTGGGGAGCTGTTTTTT. The rearrangement joins TRBV30 to TRBJ2-2, with D unclear. V was pared by 5 bases and J by 8 bases, with 15 bases between. Germline CDR1 and CDR2: GTSNPN and SVGIG (reference sequence). This CDR3 is built from 13 residues.

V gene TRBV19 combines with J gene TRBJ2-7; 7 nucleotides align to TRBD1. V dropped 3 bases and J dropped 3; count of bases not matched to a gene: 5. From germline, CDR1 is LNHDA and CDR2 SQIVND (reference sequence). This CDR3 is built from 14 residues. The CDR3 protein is CASSIRQGFYEQYF. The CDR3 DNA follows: TGTGCCAGTAGTATCCGACAGGGATTCTACGAGCAGTACTTC.

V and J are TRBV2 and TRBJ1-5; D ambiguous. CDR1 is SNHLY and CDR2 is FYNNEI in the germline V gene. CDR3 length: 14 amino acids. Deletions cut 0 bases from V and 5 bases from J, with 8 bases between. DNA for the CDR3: TGTGCCAGCAGTGAAGCGGCCCTGTATCAGCCCCAGCATTTT. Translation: CASSEAALYQPQHF.

The CDR3 region has the DNA TGTGCCAGCAGCCCCCGCGATCCGAGGGAGACCCAGTACTTC. Its protein is CASSPRDPRETQYF. The rearrangement links TRBV7-9 to TRBJ2-5, with D unresolved. Per germline, CDR1 SEHNR and CDR2 FQNEAQ (reference sequence). The CDR3 has 14 residues. The V gene lost 5 bases and the J gene lost 5 bases, with 15 bases spanning the gap.

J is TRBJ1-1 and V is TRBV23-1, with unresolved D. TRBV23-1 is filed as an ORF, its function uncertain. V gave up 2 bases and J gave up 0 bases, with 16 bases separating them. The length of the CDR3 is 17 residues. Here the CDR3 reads CASSQDRTGEVNTEAFF. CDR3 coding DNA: TGCGCCAGCAGTCAAGACCGGACCGGGGAGGTGAACACTGAAGCTTTCTTT.